The clone carrying this TCR beta chain was picked up one time. J gave up 4 bases and V 0 bases, and 2 bases lay outside the gene matches. The germline gives CDR1 MNHNS, CDR2 SASEGT. This CDR3 has 15 residues. Assay: immunoSEQ multiplex PCR; the TCRdb copy retains only in-frame clones and omits some. The sample holds around 160,000 clones; roughly 79% are singletons and the top ten take 8% to 9%. The sample comes from a study of blood T cell repertoires in COVID-19. For the study at large: Whether acute or convalescent, the COVID-19 samples came from the United States, Italy and Spain.

The chain is built from TRBV6-1 and TRBJ2-3; 9 bases agree with TRBD2. The sequencing input was peripheral blood. The receptor comes from a human donor with acute or convalescent COVID-19. The donor label of this sample is uncertain. CDR3 region: CASSEAAGGPDTQYF. In nucleotides, the CDR3 is TGTGCCAGCAGTGAAGCGGCGGGGGGGCCAGATACGCAGTATTTT.